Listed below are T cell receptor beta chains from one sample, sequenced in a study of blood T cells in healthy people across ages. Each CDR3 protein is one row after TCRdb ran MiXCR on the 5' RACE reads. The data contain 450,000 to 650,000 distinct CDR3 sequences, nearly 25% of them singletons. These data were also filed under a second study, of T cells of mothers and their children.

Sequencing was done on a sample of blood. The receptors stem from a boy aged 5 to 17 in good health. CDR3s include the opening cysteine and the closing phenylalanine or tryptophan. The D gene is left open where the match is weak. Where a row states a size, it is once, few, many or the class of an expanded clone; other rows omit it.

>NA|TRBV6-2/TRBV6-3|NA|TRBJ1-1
TGTGCCAGCAGTTACGACCCGGGGGTCCAGGTCGGCCTTAACACTGAAGCTTTCTTT
CASSYDPGVQVGLNTEAFF
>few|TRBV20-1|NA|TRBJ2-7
TGCAGTGCTAGAGATCCCCAGGTCGGGAACTACGAGCAGTACTTC
CSARDPQVGNYEQYF
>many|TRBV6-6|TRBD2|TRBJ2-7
TGTGCCAGCAGTTACTCCCCCACTAGCGGGGGCTACGAGCAGTACTTC
CASSYSPTSGGYEQYF
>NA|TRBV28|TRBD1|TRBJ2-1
TGTGCCAGCAGTTCCACCGGGACAGGGGCGATCAATGAGCAGTTCTTC
CASSSTGTGAINEQFF
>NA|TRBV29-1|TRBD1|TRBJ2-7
TGCAGCGGGACAGGGGTGGACGAGCAGTACTTC
CSGTGVDEQYF
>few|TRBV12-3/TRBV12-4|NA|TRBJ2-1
TGTGCCAGCAGTCCCTGGACGGGCGGGAATGAGCAGTTCTTC
CASSPWTGGNEQFF
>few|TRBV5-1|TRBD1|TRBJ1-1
TGCGCCAGCAGCTTGTCAGGGGGGGTTTCTGAAGCTTTCTTT
CASSLSGGVSEAFF
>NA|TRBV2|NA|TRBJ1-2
TGTGCCAGCAGGATAGGTCAGGAGGACGGCTACACCTTC
CASRIGQEDGYTF
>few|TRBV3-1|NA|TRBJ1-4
TGTGCCAGCAGTCCACGCGGCCAAAATGAAAAACTGTTTTTT
CASSPRGQNEKLFF
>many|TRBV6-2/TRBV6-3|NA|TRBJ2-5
TGTGCCAGCAGTTATGGATCAGAGACCCAGTACTTC
CASSYGSETQYF
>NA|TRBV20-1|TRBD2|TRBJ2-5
TGCAGTGCTAGAGATCGGACTAGCAGTTGGTCGGGAGAGACCCAGTGCTTC
CSARDRTSSWSGETQCF
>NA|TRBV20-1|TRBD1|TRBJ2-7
TGCAGTGCTGACGGACAGGGTTCCTACGAGCAGTACTTC
CSADGQGSYEQYF
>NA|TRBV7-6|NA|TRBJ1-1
TGTGCCAGCAGCTTAGGGGGAGCGCCTGAAGCTTTCTTT
CASSLGGAPEAFF
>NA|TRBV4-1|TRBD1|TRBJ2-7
TGCGCCAGCAGCCAGGCACTCCTCCGGGACAGGAGATCCTACGAGCAGTACTTC
CASSQALLRDRRSYEQYF
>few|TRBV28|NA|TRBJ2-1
TGTGCCAGCAGTTCCCAGGACAACCCTTTGGATGAGCAGTTCTTC
CASSSQDNPLDEQFF
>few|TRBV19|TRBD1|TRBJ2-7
TGTGCCAGTAACCGGGGACAGGGGTTCTGGGACGAGCAGTACTTC
CASNRGQGFWDEQYF
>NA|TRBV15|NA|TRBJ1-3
TGTGCCACCAGCAGAGAACGGAACTACATCTCTGGAAACACCATATATTTT
CATSRERNYISGNTIYF
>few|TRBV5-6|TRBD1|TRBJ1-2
TGTGCCAGCAGCTTGGAAATGACCCGGACAGGGAACCTCCTCTATGGCTACACCTTC
CASSLEMTRTGNLLYGYTF
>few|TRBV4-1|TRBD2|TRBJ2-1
TGCGCCAGCAGCCACCCACTAGCGGGGGAGCAGTTCTTC
CASSHPLAGEQFF
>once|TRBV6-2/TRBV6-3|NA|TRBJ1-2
TGTGCCAGCAGTTACGGGCACAGTCAATATGGCTACACCTTC
CASSYGHSQYGYTF
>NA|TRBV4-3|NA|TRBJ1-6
TGCGCCAGCAGCCAAGATGCTCGGGGGGGTTTCGGTTCACCCCTCCACTTT
CASSQDARGGFGSPLHF
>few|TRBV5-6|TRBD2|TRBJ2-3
TGTGCCAGCAGCTCGTTAGCGGGACAAGCAGGTACGCAGTATTTT
CASSSLAGQAGTQYF
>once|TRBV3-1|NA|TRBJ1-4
TGTGCCAGCTTACGTTTACAGGTGAAACTGTTTTTT
CASLRLQVKLFF
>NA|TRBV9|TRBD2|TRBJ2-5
TGTGCCAGCAGCGTAGGCGACGGGAGGGCTGATGGGACCCAGTACTTC
CASSVGDGRADGTQYF
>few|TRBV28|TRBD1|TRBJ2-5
TGTGCCAGCAGTTTCCAGGGGGCGGCGCGAGAGACCCAGTACTTC
CASSFQGAARETQYF
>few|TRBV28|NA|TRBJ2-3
TGTGCCAGCAGTTTAGCCCAGGGGAGCACAGATACGCAGTATTTT
CASSLAQGSTDTQYF
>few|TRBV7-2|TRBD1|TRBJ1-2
TGTGCCAGCAGCTTGACAGGGGCCCCTTCCTATGGCTACACCTTC
CASSLTGAPSYGYTF
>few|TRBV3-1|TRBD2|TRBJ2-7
TGTGCCAGCAGCCTTACCGCACTAGCGGGAGTGTCCTACGAGCAGTACTTC
CASSLTALAGVSYEQYF
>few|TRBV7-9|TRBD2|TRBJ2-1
TGTGCCAGCAGTCGAGCGGGGGGGCAAATCTACAATGAGCAGTTCTTC
CASSRAGGQIYNEQFF
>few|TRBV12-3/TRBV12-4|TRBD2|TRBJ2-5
TGTGCCAGCAGACCGGGACTAGCGGTTAAAGGGGCCCAGTACTTC
CASRPGLAVKGAQYF
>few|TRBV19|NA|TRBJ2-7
TGTGCCAGTAGAAATACGGGACACCCCTACGAGCAGTACTTC
CASRNTGHPYEQYF
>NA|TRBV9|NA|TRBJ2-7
TGTGCCAGCAGCGTAGAACCGGAGCCGACCTACGAGCAGTACTTC
CASSVEPEPTYEQYF
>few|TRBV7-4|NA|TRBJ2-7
TGTGCCAGCAGCGCCTGTCCTCGGGAGCCCTACGAGCAGTACTTC
CASSACPREPYEQYF
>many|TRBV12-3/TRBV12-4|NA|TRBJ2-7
TGTGCCAGCAGTTTCGGGATCGTGCAGTACTTC
CASSFGIVQYF
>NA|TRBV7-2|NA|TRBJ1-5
TGTGCCAGCAGCTTTCGGGGGGGGGATCAGCCCCAGCATTTT
CASSFRGGDQPQHF
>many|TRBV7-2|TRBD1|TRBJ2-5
TGTGCCAGCAGCTCGACAGGGACCCCCGAGACCCAGTACTTC
CASSSTGTPETQYF
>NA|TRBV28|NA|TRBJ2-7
TGTGCCAGCAACATCGGGACACCTCCCTACGAGCAGTACTTC
CASNIGTPPYEQYF
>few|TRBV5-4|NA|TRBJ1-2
TGTGCCAGCAGTACTCGTGCTCAGAGTTGGGGCTACACCTTC
CASSTRAQSWGYTF
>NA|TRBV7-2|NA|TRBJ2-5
TGTGCCAGCAGCTTCGCAGGGCGGGGCCTAGAGACCCAGTACTTC
CASSFAGRGLETQYF
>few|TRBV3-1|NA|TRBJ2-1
TGTGCCAGCAGCCAGTTTTCCAATGAGCAGTTCTTC
CASSQFSNEQFF
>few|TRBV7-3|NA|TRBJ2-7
TGTGCCAGCAGCTCTCAGGGAGGCGACGAGCAGTACTTC
CASSSQGGDEQYF
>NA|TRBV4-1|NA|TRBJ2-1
TGCGCCAGCAGCCACCCCGTTCGGGGGCTTGGCAATGAGCAGTTCTTC
CASSHPVRGLGNEQFF
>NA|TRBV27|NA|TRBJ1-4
TGTGCCAGCAGTAGGGGCAGGGTGGCGGCAGTTGAAAAACTGTTTTTT
CASSRGRVAAVEKLFF
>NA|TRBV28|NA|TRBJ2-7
TGTGCCAGCAGTTCGGAGAACGAGCAGTACTTC
CASSSENEQYF
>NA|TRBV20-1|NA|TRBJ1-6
TGCAGTGCTCCCGAGGAAAAGAGCTCCTATAATTCACCCCTCCACTTT
CSAPEEKSSYNSPLHF
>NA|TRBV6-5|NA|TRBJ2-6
TGTGCCAGCAGTTATTCGGTTGAGGCACCAGGGGTAGGGGCCAACGTCCTGACTTTC
CASSYSVEAPGVGANVLTF
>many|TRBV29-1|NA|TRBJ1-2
TGCAGCGTGCCCAGGGGTTGGGGGGCTGACTATGGCTACACCTTC
CSVPRGWGADYGYTF
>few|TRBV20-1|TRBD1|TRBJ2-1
TGCAGTGCTAGACCGAGGACAGGGAAATCCTACAATGAGCAGTTCTTC
CSARPRTGKSYNEQFF
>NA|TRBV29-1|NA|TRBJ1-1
TGCAGCGTTGAACTCGCGCTGAACACTGAAGCTTTCTTT
CSVELALNTEAFF
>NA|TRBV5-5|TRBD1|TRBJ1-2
TGTGCCAGCAGCTTGGACAGGGGGCTTTTCTATGGCTACACCTTC
CASSLDRGLFYGYTF
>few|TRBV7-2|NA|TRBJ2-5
TGTGCCAGCAGCCTCTGGCGGGGTAGCCAGTACTTC
CASSLWRGSQYF
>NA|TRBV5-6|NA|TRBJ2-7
TGTGCCAGCAGCTACAGGTTCGACGAGCAGTACTTC
CASSYRFDEQYF
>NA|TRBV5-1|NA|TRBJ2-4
TGCGCCAGCAGCCCGGTCGACCGTCTAGCCAAAAACATTCAGTACTTC
CASSPVDRLAKNIQYF
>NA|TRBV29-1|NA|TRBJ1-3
TGCAGCGTTGAAGATAAAGGCGGGGTACAGGGAAACACCACATATTTT
CSVEDKGGVQGNTTYF
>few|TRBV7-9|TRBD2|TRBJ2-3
TGTGCCAGCAGCTCAACCCGGGGGGGAAGCTGGGATACGCAGTATTTT
CASSSTRGGSWDTQYF
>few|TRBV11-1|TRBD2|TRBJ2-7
TGTGCCAGCAGCTATAGGCCCCTTAGCGGGAGGGCACGGAATGACACCTACGAGCAGTACTTC
CASSYRPLSGRARNDTYEQYF